This section outlines one TCR beta chain sequence together with its context. Its specificity is not known. These data come from a study of cytomegalovirus exposure and HLA in healthy donors. Study-wide background: Roughly 77 million unique TCRs from HLA-typed donors made up an early data release. General study results and limits: Some public TCRs appeared in many individuals, while most sequences were rare. The study dropped some indistinguishable V segments, TRBV6-2 and TRBV6-3 among them.

V lost 4 bases, J lost 10 bases, and 14 bases lay in between. This CDR3 has 13 residues. CDR1 MDHEN and CDR2 SYDVKM come from the germline V gene. This PCR relied on a set of 60 Vbeta primers and 13 Jbeta primers. The repertoire was sequenced with immunoSEQ multiplex PCR; TCRdb's copy has only in-frame clones and lacks some. The sample shows nearly 200,000 clones, 70% to 80% of them seen only once. The clonotype was recovered from a woman aged 25 to 45 in good health and CMV-seropositive. The sequenced sample was PBMCs. V is TRBV28 and J is TRBJ1-5, with a tentative D call TRBD1 (5 bases). CDR3 sequence (DNA): TGTGCCAGCAGTTCTTACCAATGGGGCCCCCAGCATTTT. The encoded protein is CASSSYQWGPQHF.